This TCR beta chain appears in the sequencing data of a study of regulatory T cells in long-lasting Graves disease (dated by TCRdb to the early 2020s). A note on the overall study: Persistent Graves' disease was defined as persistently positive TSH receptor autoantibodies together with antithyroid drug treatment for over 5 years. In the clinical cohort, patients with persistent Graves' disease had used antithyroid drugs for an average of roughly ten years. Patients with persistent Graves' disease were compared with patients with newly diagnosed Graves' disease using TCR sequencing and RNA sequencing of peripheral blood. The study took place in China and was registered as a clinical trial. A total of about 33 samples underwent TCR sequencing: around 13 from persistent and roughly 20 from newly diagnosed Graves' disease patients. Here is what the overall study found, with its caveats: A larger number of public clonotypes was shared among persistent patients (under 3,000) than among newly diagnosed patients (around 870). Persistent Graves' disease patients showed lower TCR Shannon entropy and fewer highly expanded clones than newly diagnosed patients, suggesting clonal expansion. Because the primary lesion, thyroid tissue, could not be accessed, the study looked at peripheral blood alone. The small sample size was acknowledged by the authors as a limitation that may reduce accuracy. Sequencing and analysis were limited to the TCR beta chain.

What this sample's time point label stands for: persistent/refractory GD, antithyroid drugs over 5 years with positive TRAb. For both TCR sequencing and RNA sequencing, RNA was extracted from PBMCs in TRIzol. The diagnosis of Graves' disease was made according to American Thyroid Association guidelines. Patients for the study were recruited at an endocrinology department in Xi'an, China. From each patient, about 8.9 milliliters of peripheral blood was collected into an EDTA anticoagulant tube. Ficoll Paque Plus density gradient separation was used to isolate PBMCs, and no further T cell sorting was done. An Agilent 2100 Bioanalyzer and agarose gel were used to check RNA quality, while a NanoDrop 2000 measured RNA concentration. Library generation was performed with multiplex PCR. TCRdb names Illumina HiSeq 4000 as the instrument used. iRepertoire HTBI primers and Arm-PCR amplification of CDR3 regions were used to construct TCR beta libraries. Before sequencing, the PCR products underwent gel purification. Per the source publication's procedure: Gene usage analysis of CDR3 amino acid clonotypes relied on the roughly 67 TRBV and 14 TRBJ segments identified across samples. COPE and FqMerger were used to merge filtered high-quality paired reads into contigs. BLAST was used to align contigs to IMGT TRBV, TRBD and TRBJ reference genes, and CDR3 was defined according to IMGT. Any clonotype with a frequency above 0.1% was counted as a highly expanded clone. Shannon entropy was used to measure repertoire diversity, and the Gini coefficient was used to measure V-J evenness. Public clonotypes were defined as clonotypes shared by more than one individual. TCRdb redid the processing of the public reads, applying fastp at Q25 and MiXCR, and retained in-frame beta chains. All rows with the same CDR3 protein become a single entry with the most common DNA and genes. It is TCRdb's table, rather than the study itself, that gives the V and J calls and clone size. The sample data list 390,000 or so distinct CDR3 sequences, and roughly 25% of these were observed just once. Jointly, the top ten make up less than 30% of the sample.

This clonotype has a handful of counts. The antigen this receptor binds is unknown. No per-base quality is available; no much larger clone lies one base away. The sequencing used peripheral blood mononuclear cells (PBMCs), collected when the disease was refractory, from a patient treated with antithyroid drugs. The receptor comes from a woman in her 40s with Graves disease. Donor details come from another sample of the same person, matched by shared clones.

The CDR3 corresponds to CASSDGYYGYTF. In nucleotide form, the sequence is TGCGCCAGCAGTGATGGGTACTATGGCTACACCTTC. Recombination linked TRBV10-1 to TRBJ1-2; no D gene call is confident. Taken from cysteine to phenylalanine, the CDR3 has 12 residues. The DNA shown is the 36-base CDR3, in frame from base 1. The germline V gene (reference sequence) yields WNHNN for CDR1 and SYGVQD for CDR2. A distance of 5 bases separates the germline ends of V and J, which lose 3 bases and 3 bases respectively.